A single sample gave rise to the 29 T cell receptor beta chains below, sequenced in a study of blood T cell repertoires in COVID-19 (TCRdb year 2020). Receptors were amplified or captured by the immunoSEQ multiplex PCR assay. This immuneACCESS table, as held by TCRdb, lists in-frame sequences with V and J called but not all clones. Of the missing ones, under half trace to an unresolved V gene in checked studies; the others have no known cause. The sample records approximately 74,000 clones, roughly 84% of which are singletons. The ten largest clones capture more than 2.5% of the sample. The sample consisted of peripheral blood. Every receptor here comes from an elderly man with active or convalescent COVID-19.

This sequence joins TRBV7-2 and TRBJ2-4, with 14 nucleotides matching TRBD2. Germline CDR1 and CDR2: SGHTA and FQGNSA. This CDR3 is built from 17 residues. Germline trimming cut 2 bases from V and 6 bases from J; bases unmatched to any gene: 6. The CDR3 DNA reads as TGTGCCAGCAGCTTATTCGCGGGGACTAGCGGGAGAAACATTCAGTACTTC. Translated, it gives CASSLFAGTSGRNIQYF.

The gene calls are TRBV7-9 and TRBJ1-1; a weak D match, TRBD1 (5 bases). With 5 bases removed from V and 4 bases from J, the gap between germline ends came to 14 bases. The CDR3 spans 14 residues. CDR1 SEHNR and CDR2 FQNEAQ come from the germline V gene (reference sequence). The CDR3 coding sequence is TGTGCCAGCAGCCCCCCGCAGGGTGGCACTGAAGCTTTCTTT. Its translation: CASSPPQGGTEAFF.

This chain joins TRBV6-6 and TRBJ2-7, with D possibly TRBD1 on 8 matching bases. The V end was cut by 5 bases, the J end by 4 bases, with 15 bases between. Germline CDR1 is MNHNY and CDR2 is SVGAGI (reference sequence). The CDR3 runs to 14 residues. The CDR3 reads CASSTTGGGYEQYF. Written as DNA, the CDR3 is TGTGCCAGCAGTACCACAGGGGGGGGTTACGAGCAGTACTTC.

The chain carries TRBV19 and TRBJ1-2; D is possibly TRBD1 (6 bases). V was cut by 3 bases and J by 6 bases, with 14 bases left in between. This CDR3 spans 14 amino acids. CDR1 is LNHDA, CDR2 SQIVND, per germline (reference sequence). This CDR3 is CASSIYWGRDGYTF. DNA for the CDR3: TGTGCCAGTAGTATCTATTGGGGGCGCGATGGCTACACCTTC.

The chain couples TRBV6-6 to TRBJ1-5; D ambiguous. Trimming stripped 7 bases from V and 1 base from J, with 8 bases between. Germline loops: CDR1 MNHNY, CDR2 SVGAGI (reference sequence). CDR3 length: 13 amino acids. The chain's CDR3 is CASNRVSNQPQHF. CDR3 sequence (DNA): TGTGCCAGCAACCGCGTAAGCAATCAGCCCCAGCATTTT.

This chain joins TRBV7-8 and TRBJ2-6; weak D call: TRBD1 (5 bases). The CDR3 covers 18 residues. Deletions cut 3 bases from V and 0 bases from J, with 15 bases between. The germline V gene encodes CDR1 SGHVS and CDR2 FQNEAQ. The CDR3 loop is CASSLGDSHFSGANVLTF. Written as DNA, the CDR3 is TGTGCCAGCAGCTTGGGTGACAGCCACTTCTCTGGGGCCAACGTCCTGACTTTC.

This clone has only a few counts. The CDR3 loop is CASSPSSTGELFF. The CDR3 nucleotides read TGTGCCAGCTCACCAAGCTCCACCGGGGAGCTGTTTTTT. The chain uses TRBV18 and TRBJ2-2; no definite D call. Germline V gene data show CDR1 as KGHSH and CDR2 as LQKENI. The CDR3 has 13 amino acids. Trimming took 2 bases from V and 4 from J, leaving 5 bases between them.

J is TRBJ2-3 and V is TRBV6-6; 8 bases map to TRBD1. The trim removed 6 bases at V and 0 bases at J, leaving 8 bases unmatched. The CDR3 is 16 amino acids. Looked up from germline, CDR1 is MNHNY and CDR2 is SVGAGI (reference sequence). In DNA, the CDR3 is TGTGCCAGCAGATATCCTCGGACAGGGAGCACAGATACGCAGTATTTT. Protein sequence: CASRYPRTGSTDTQYF.

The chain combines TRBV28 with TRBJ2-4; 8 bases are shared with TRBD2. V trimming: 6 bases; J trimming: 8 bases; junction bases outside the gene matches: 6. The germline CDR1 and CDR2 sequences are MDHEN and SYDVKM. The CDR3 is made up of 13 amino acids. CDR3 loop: CASSRTSIDIQYF. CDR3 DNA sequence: TGTGCCAGCAGCCGGACTAGCATAGACATTCAGTACTTC.

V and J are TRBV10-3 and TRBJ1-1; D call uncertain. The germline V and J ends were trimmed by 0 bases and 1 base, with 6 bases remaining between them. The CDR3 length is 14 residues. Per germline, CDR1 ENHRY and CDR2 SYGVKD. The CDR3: CAISESGGNTEAFF. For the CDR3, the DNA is TGTGCCATCAGTGAGTCAGGAGGGAACACTGAAGCTTTCTTT.

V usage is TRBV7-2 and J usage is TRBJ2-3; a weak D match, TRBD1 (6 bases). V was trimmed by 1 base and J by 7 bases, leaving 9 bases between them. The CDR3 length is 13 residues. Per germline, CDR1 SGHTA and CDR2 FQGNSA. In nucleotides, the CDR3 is TGTGCCAGCAGCTTAGAAACAGGGAATACGCAGTATTTT. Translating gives CASSLETGNTQYF.

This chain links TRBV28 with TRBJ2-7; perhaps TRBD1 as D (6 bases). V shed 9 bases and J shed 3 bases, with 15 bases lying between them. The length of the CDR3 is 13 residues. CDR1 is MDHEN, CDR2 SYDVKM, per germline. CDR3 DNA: TGTGCCAGTAGAGGGGCAGGGGTCTACGAGCAGTACTTC. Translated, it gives CASRGAGVYEQYF.

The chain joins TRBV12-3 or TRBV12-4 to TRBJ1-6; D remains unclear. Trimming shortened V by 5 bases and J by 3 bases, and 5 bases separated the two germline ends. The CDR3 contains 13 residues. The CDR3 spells CASSPLYNSPLHF. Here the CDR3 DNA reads TGTGCCAGCAGTCCTCTCTATAATTCACCCCTCCACTTT.

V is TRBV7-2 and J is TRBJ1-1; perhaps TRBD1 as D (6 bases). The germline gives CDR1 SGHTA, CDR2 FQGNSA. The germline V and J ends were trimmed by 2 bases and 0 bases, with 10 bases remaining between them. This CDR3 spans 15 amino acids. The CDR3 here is CASSLTGIMNTEAFF. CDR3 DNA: TGTGCCAGCAGCTTAACAGGGATAATGAACACTGAAGCTTTCTTT.

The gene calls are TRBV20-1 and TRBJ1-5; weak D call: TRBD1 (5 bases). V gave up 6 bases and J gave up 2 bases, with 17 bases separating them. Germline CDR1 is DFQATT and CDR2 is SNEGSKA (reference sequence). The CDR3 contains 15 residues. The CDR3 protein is CSASGASQGNQPQHF. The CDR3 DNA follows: TGCAGTGCCAGTGGGGCATCCCAAGGCAATCAGCCCCAGCATTTT.

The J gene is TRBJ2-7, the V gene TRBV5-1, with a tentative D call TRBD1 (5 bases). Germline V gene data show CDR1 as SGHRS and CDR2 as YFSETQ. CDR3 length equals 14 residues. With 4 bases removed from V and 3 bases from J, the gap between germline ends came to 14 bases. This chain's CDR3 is CASSGSTGNYEQYF. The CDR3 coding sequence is TGCGCCAGCAGCGGGTCCACAGGAAACTACGAGCAGTACTTC.

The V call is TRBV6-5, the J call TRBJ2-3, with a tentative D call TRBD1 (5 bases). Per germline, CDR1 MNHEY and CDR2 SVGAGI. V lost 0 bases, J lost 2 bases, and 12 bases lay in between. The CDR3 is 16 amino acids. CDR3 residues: CASSYSTRVPTDTQYF. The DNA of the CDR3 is TGTGCCAGCAGTTACTCGACCAGGGTACCCACAGATACGCAGTATTTT.

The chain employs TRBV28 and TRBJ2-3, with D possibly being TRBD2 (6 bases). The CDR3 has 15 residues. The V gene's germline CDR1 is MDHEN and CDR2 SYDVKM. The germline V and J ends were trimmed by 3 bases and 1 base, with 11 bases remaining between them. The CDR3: CASSLGGLGTDTQYF. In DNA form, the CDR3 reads TGTGCCAGCAGTTTGGGGGGACTCGGCACAGATACGCAGTATTTT.

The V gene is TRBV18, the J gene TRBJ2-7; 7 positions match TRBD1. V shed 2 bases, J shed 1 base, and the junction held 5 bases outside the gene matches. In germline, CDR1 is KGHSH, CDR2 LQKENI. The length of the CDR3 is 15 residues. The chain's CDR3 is CASSPMTGSSYEQYF. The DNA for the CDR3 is TGTGCCAGCTCACCAATGACAGGGAGTTCCTACGAGCAGTACTTC.

CDR3 coding DNA: TGTGCCAGCAGTGGCTCCCGGGGGGCAAACACTGAAGCTTTCTTT. Translation gives CASSGSRGANTEAFF. This chain links TRBV2 with TRBJ1-1, with D maybe TRBD1 (6 bases). The V gene lost 4 bases and the J gene lost 2 bases, with 14 bases spanning the gap. CDR1 and CDR2 (germline): SNHLY, FYNNEI. The CDR3 spans 15 residues.

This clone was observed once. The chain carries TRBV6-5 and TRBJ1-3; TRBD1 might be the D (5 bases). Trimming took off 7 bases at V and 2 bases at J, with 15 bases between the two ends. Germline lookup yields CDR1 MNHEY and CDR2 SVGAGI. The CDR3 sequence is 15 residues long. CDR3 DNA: TGTGCCAGCATGGCGCCAGGGCGTACTGGAAACACCATATATTTT. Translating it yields CASMAPGRTGNTIYF.

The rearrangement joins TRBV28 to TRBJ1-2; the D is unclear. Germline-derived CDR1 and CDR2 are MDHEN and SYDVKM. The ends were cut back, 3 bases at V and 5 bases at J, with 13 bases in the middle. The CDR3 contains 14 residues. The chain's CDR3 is CASSFLLVGYGYTF. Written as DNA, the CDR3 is TGTGCCAGCAGTTTCCTCTTGGTCGGGTATGGCTACACCTTC.

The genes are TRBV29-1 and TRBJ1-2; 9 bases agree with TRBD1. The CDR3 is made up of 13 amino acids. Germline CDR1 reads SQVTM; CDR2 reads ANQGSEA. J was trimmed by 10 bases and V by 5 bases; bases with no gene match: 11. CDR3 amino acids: CSVTGGLDVDYTF. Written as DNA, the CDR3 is TGCAGCGTTACAGGGGGCCTGGATGTTGACTACACCTTC.

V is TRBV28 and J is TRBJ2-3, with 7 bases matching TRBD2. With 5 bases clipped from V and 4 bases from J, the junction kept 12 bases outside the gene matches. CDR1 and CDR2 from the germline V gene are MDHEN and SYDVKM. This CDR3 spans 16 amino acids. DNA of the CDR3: TGTGCCAGCAGTAACGCTGAATTGGCGGGGGCAGATACGCAGTATTTT. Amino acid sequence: CASSNAELAGADTQYF.

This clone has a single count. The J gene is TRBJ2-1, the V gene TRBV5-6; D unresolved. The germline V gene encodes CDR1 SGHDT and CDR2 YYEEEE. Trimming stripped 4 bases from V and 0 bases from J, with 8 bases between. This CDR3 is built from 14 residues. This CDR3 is CASSPGSSYNEQFF. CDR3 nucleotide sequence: TGTGCCAGCAGCCCCGGGTCCTCCTACAATGAGCAGTTCTTC.

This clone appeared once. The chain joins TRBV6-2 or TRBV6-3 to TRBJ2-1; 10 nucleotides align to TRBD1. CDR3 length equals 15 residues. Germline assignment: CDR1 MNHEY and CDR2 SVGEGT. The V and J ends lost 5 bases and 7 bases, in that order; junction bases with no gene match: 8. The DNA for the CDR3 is TGTGCCAGCAGTCACGGGACAGGGGTTACGAATGAGCAGTTCTTC. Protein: CASSHGTGVTNEQFF.

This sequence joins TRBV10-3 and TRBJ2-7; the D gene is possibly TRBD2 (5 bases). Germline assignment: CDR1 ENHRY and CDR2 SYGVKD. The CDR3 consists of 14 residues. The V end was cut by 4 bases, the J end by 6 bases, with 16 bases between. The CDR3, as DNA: TGTGCCATCAGTGGGAGAAGGGAGACTCGCGAGCAGTACTTC. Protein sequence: CAISGRRETREQYF.

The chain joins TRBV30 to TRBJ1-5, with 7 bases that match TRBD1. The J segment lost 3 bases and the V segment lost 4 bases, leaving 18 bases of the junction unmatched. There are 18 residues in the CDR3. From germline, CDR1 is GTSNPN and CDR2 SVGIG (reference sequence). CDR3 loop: CAWIANHITGDPNQPQHF. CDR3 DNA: TGTGCCTGGATCGCGAACCACATTACAGGGGACCCCAATCAGCCCCAGCATTTT.

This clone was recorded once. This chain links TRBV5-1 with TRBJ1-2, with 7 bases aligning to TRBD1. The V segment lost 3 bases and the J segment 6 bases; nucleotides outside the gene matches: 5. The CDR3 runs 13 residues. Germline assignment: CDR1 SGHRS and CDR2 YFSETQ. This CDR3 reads CASSSYRGDGYTF. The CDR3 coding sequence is TGCGCCAGCAGCTCATACAGGGGAGATGGCTACACCTTC.